Shown below are 10 T cell receptor beta chains from a single sample sequenced in a study of vaccination effects on CD4 cells after COVID-19. Having been cultured for around nine days, the cells underwent CD4+ T cell isolation. No antigen has been identified for these receptors. Some clones are missing from TCRdb's copy, which holds only in-frame ones; the method was immunoSEQ multiplex PCR. In the table there are around 25,000 clones, around 73% of which are singletons. The source material was CD4+ T cells from PBMCs cultured without peptide, sampled before COVID-19 vaccination. The receptors stem from a human donor who received a COVID-19 vaccine.

The rearrangement joins TRBV6-5 to TRBJ2-3, with TRBD2 matching 10 bases. The CDR3 is 14 amino acids. Trimming took 5 bases from V and 6 from J; bases not matched to a gene: 5. Germline V lookup: CDR1 MNHEY, CDR2 SVGAGI. CDR3 residues: CASSSGGAGDTQYF. Written as DNA, the CDR3 is TGTGCCAGCAGTAGCGGGGGGGCTGGCGATACGCAGTATTTT.

The V gene is TRBV28, the J gene TRBJ1-6, with D perhaps TRBD1 (6 bases). V was clipped by 11 bases and J by 5 bases, with 13 bases between them. This CDR3 is built from 13 residues. CDR1 MDHEN and CDR2 SYDVKM come from the germline V gene. CDR3 sequence reads: CASRGGNNSPLHF. The CDR3 coding sequence is TGTGCCTCCCGGGGGGGCAATAATTCACCCCTCCACTTT.

The chain links TRBV7-8 to TRBJ1-1; no firm D call. This CDR3 contains 12 residues. V was pared by 5 bases and J by 8 bases, with 12 bases between. Germline lookup yields CDR1 SGHVS and CDR2 FQNEAQ. The DNA for the CDR3 is TGTGCCAGCAGCCCGACCCGGGGAGAAGCTTTCTTT. Translation: CASSPTRGEAFF.

The V and J genes are TRBV4-1 and TRBJ2-3; TRBD2 agrees at 10 bases. Germline-derived CDR1 and CDR2 are MGHRA and YSYEKL. V shed 6 bases and J 5 bases; nucleotides not matched to a gene: 8. The CDR3 runs to 15 residues. The CDR3 DNA reads as TGCGCCAGCAGGCAGAGCGGGGGGGCCGAAGATACGCAGTATTTT. The encoded protein is CASRQSGGAEDTQYF.

The chain uses TRBV5-1 and TRBJ1-5, with unresolved D. CDR3 length: 15 residues. V was clipped by 0 bases and J by 11 bases, with 18 bases between them. The germline CDR1 and CDR2 sequences are SGHRS and YFSETQ. The chain's CDR3 is CASSLDGRRPLAQHF. DNA for the CDR3: TGCGCCAGCAGCTTGGATGGTCGACGGCCCTTGGCCCAGCATTTT.

V usage is TRBV6-6 and J usage is TRBJ2-1; D is undetermined. CDR1 is MNHNY and CDR2 is SVGAGI in the germline V gene (reference sequence). The V gene lost 5 bases and the J gene lost 7 bases, with 9 bases spanning the gap. The CDR3 spans 12 residues. CDR3 region: CASSPLLNEQFF. The DNA of the CDR3 is TGTGCCAGCAGTCCCCTGTTAAATGAGCAGTTCTTC.

The chain links TRBV18 to TRBJ1-3; D unclear. Germline lookup yields CDR1 KGHSH and CDR2 LQKENI. The CDR3 covers 13 residues. Trimming pared 3 bases from V and 3 bases from J, leaving 6 bases between. CDR3 DNA: TGTGCCAGCTCACCGGATCGTGGAAACACCATATATTTT. This sequence encodes CASSPDRGNTIYF. The full variable domain, with the rest looked up from reference TRBV18 and TRBJ1-3, is NAGVMQNPRHLVRRRGQEARLRCSPMKGHSHVYWYRQLPEEGLKFMVYLQKENIIDESGMPKERFSAEFPKEGPSILRIQQVVRGDSAAYFCASSPDRGNTIYFGEGSWLTVV.

This rearrangement joins TRBV7-9 to TRBJ2-1; a possible D gene is TRBD1 (5 bases). Germline CDR1 SEHNR, CDR2 FQNEAQ (reference sequence). The V gene lost 3 bases and the J gene lost 9 bases, with 12 bases spanning the gap. There are 13 residues in the CDR3. The CDR3 region has the DNA TGTGCCAGCAGCTTGACAGACACAGCTGAGCAGTTCTTC. This codes for CASSLTDTAEQFF.

Only a few counts were recorded for this clone. The V gene is TRBV9, the J gene TRBJ2-1; 9 positions agree with TRBD2. Trimming removed 3 bases from V and 4 bases from J; junction bases left unmatched: 5. Germline values: CDR1 SGDLS, CDR2 YYNGEE. The CDR3 is made up of 15 amino acids. The CDR3 region has the DNA TGTGCCAGCAGCGAATTAGCGGGGGCGTACAATGAGCAGTTCTTC. Residues: CASSELAGAYNEQFF.

The V gene is TRBV2, the J gene TRBJ1-2, with 8 positions matching TRBD1. Germline lookup yields CDR1 SNHLY and CDR2 FYNNEI. V trimming: 3 bases; J trimming: 4 bases; junction bases outside the gene matches: 4. The CDR3 runs to 14 residues. In nucleotides, the CDR3 is TGTGCCAGCAGTGAGGGACAGGCGAGCTATGGCTACACCTTC. Translation: CASSEGQASYGYTF. The full variable domain, its missing parts supplied by reference TRBV2 and TRBJ1-2, is EPEVTQTPSHQVTQMGQEVILRCVPISNHLYFYWYRQILGQKVEFLVSFYNNEISEKSEIFDDQFSVERPDGSNFTLKIRSTKLEDSAMYFCASSEGQASYGYTFGSGTRLTVV.